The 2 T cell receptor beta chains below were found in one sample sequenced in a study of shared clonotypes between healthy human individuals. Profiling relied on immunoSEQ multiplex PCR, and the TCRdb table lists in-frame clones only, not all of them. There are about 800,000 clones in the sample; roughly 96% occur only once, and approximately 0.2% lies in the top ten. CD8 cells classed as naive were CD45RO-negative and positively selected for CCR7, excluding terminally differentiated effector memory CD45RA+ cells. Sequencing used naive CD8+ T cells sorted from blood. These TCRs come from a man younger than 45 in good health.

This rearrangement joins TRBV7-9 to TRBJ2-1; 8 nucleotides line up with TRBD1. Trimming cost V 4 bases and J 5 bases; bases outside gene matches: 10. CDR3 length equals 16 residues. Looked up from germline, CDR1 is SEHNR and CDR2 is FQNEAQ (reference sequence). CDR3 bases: TGTGCCAGCAGCTCAAGACAGGGGTTGGGAGACAATGAGCAGTTCTTC. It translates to CASSSRQGLGDNEQFF.

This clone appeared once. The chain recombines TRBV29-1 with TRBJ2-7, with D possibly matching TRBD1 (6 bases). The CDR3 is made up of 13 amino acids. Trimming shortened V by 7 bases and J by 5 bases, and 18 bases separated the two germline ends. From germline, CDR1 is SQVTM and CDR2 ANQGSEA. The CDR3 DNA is TGCAGCGCCCTTGCCCCCGGGGACAACGAGCAGTACTTC. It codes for CSALAPGDNEQYF.